The next 28 T cell receptor beta chains were all read from a single sample in a study of blood T cell repertoires in COVID-19. Here immunoSEQ multiplex PCR was the method, and the copy in TCRdb shows in-frame clones only, minus some. This table has under 300,000 clones, more than 85% appearing once. Sample: PBMCs or T cells enriched from blood (not recorded which). These receptors all stem from a man aged 40-49 years who had recovered from COVID-19.

The chain joins TRBV7-2 to TRBJ2-1; TRBD2 matches 9 bases. The length of the CDR3 is 18 residues. CDR1 is SGHTA and CDR2 is FQGNSA in the germline V gene. The V segment lost 5 bases and the J segment 5 bases; nucleotides outside the gene matches: 16. The DNA of the CDR3 is TGTGCCAGCAGCGAACGCATCACAACCGGGACTAGCAACAATGAGCAGTTCTTC. This encodes CASSERITTGTSNNEQFF.

V gene TRBV18 combines with J gene TRBJ2-1; 7 nucleotides align to TRBD2. The J segment lost 0 bases and the V segment lost 3 bases, leaving 8 bases of the junction unmatched. The length of the CDR3 is 17 residues. Germline CDR1 reads KGHSH; CDR2 reads LQKENI. CDR3 region: CASSPNIAGSSYNEQFF. The CDR3 DNA reads as TGTGCCAGCTCACCCAACATAGCGGGTAGCTCCTACAATGAGCAGTTCTTC.

The chain couples TRBV6-5 to TRBJ2-1; 8 positions match TRBD2. V lost 4 bases, J lost 10 bases, and 3 bases stayed unmatched. CDR1 is MNHEY and CDR2 is SVGAGI in the germline V gene. The CDR3 sequence is 12 residues long. CDR3 nucleotides: TGTGCCAGCAGTTCCCAGCGGGAGGAGCAGTTCTTC. It yields the protein CASSSQREEQFF.

This chain connects TRBV6-5 to TRBJ1-1; TRBD1 might be the D (5 bases). Trimming shortened V by 5 bases and J by 4 bases, and 17 bases separated the two germline ends. Germline V gene sequence: CDR1 MNHEY, CDR2 SVGAGI. The CDR3 consists of 15 residues. DNA of the CDR3: TGTGCCAGCAGTCATTATCCGCGGGACCCCACTGAAGCTTTCTTT. As protein: CASSHYPRDPTEAFF.

The chain has TRBV6-5 and TRBJ2-5; TRBD2 might be the D (6 bases). The CDR3 extends over 15 amino acids. V lost 6 bases to trimming and J lost 5 bases, with 19 bases between them. Germline CDR1 is MNHEY and CDR2 is SVGAGI. Here the CDR3 DNA reads TGTGCCAGCAGGGAGATGCAGGGACTCGCGGAGACCCAGTACTTC. As protein: CASREMQGLAETQYF.

The chain uses TRBV7-3 and TRBJ2-1; 7 bases match TRBD1. V was pared by 6 bases and J by 8 bases, with 16 bases of the junction left unmatched. Germline V gives CDR1 SGHTA, CDR2 FQGTGA. The CDR3 consists of 16 residues. The CDR3 DNA is TGTGCCAGCAGTCCAAGTGGGGACAGCTACAGTTATGAGCAGTTCTTC. This encodes CASSPSGDSYSYEQFF.

The CDR3 region is CAWSASGNTIYF. CDR3 coding DNA: TGTGCCTGGAGTGCGTCCGGAAACACCATATATTTT. V and J are TRBV30 and TRBJ1-3; D is ambiguous. Trimming cost V 1 base and J 4 bases, with 5 bases left between them. The CDR3 consists of 12 residues. Germline V gene lookup returns CDR1 GTSNPN and CDR2 SVGIG (reference sequence).

V and J are TRBV7-6 and TRBJ2-7; the match to TRBD2 covers 9 bases. Germline V gene data show CDR1 as SGHVS and CDR2 as FNYEAQ. The length of the CDR3 is 15 residues. V lost 5 bases and J lost 4; bases outside the gene matches: 9. The CDR3, as DNA: TGTGCCAGCAGCCCCCTCGCGGGAGGGCCGTACGAGCAGTACTTC. Its protein is CASSPLAGGPYEQYF.

This clone appeared a single time. The genes are TRBV19 and TRBJ2-1, with a weak D call TRBD1 (6 bases). The CDR3 loop spans 14 amino acids. CDR1 and CDR2 (germline): LNHDA, SQIVND (reference sequence). Trimming took 7 bases from V and 5 from J, leaving 15 bases between them. The CDR3 nucleotides are TGTGCCAGTACAGCAGGGGAGAAGGACAATGAGCAGTTCTTC. Its protein product is CASTAGEKDNEQFF.

The table lists this clone with a count of one. The rearrangement uses TRBV19 and TRBJ1-5, with TRBD1 matching 9 bases. The length of the CDR3 is 18 residues. Germline V gives CDR1 LNHDA, CDR2 SQIVND (reference sequence). With 3 bases clipped from V and 0 bases from J, the junction kept 9 bases outside the gene matches. The DNA for the CDR3 is TGTGCCAGTAGTATTGTGACAGGGGGGCTTTATAGCAATCAGCCCCAGCATTTT. Translation gives CASSIVTGGLYSNQPQHF.

The chain links TRBV4-2 to TRBJ1-4; 8 nucleotides line up with TRBD1. V lost 2 bases, J lost 1 base, and 6 bases stayed unmatched. The CDR3 loop spans 17 amino acids. Germline CDR1 reads LGHNA; CDR2 reads YNFKEQ. CDR3 region: CASSQRGQGGTNEKLFF. CDR3 coding DNA: TGTGCCAGCAGCCAACGAGGACAGGGCGGAACTAATGAAAAACTGTTTTTT.

This chain connects TRBV9 to TRBJ1-5; unclear D gene. The CDR3 is made up of 13 amino acids. Germline assignment: CDR1 SGDLS and CDR2 YYNGEE. V gave up 4 bases and J gave up 4 bases, with 9 bases separating them. CDR3 sequence reads: CASSPTVNQPQHF. The CDR3 DNA sequence: TGTGCCAGCAGCCCCACGGTGAATCAGCCCCAGCATTTT.

V gene TRBV28 combines with J gene TRBJ2-4; a possible D gene is TRBD1 (7 bases). Germline V gene lookup returns CDR1 MDHEN and CDR2 SYDVKM. The CDR3 sequence is 14 residues long. Trimming removed 8 bases from V and 2 bases from J, with 13 bases in between. Here the CDR3 reads CASCGTDPKNIQYF. The CDR3 bases are TGTGCCAGCTGCGGGACAGATCCCAAAAACATTCAGTACTTC.

The rearrangement links TRBV7-9 to TRBJ1-1; D might be TRBD1 (5 bases). The germline CDR1 and CDR2 sequences are SEHNR and FQNEAQ (reference sequence). This CDR3 contains 16 residues. Trimming pared 4 bases from V and 0 bases from J, leaving 15 bases between. The CDR3 here is CASSSSPRRVNTEAFF. The CDR3 region has the DNA TGTGCCAGCAGCTCCTCACCCCGCAGGGTGAACACTGAAGCTTTCTTT. Looking up the rest from reference TRBV7-9 and TRBJ1-1 gives the full variable domain: DTGVSQNPRHKITKRGQNVTFRCDPISEHNRLYWYRQTLGQGPEFLTYFQNEAQLEKSRLLSDRFSAERPKGSFSTLEIQRTEQGDSAMYLCASSSSPRRVNTEAFFGQGTRLTVV.

This chain joins TRBV7-6 and TRBJ2-1; D possibly corresponds to TRBD1 (6 bases). The CDR3 extends over 15 amino acids. The germline V gene has CDR1 SGHVS and CDR2 FNYEAQ. Deletions cut 1 base from V and 6 bases from J, with 13 bases between. The chain's CDR3 is CASSLDTGFGNEQFF. CDR3 coding DNA: TGTGCCAGCAGCTTAGACACAGGGTTTGGCAATGAGCAGTTCTTC. Looking up the rest from reference TRBV7-6 and TRBJ2-1 gives the full variable domain: GAGVSQSPRYKVTKRGQDVALRCDPISGHVSLYWYRQALGQGPEFLTYFNYEAQQDKSGLPNDRFSAERPEGSISTLTIQRTEQRDSAMYRCASSLDTGFGNEQFFGPGTRLTVL.

The chain links TRBV3-1 (or the pseudogene TRBV3-2) to TRBJ2-2, with D possibly being TRBD1 (5 bases). The CDR3 contains 17 residues. Germline V gene lookup returns CDR1 LGHDT and CDR2 YNNKEL (reference sequence). Trimming shortened V by 0 bases and J by 0 bases, and 11 bases separated the two germline ends. The CDR3 DNA is TGTGCCAGCAGCCAAGAAGGGGTAATCGCGAACACCGGGGAGCTGTTTTTT. It codes for CASSQEGVIANTGELFF.

The chain recombines TRBV27 with TRBJ1-3, with TRBD1 matching 8 bases. In germline, CDR1 is MNHEY, CDR2 SMNVEV (reference sequence). V lost 5 bases and J lost 1; bases outside the gene matches: 1. The CDR3 extends over 14 amino acids. The CDR3 region has the DNA TGTGCCAGCAGTCGGACAGGGTCTGGAAACACCATATATTTT. The encoded protein is CASSRTGSGNTIYF.

The J gene is TRBJ2-3, the V gene TRBV6-5, with 10 bases lining up with TRBD2. This CDR3 has 16 amino acids. The V segment lost 2 bases and the J segment 0 bases; nucleotides outside the gene matches: 2. Germline V gene data show CDR1 as MNHEY and CDR2 as SVGAGI. CDR3 residues: CASSYTLAGSTDTQYF. The CDR3 bases are TGTGCCAGCAGTTACACACTAGCGGGAAGCACAGATACGCAGTATTTT.

For the CDR3, the DNA is TGTGCCAGCAGCTTAGGGCAGGGACAGGGTTTTGGCTACACCTTC. It yields the protein CASSLGQGQGFGYTF. This rearrangement joins TRBV7-6 to TRBJ1-2, with 9 bases lining up with TRBD1. The ends lost 1 base at V and 7 bases at J; junction bases unmatched: 7. The CDR3 is made up of 15 amino acids. Germline CDR1 SGHVS, CDR2 FNYEAQ.

The genes are TRBV14 and TRBJ2-5, with D unclear. Trimming left V 2 bases short and J 7 bases short, with 14 bases between. The CDR3 runs to 14 residues. CDR1 is SGHDN and CDR2 is FVKESK in the germline V gene. The CDR3 loop reads CASSQNAGTGTQYF. The CDR3 nucleotides read TGTGCCAGCAGCCAAAACGCCGGCACGGGGACCCAGTACTTC. The variable domain in full, with the rest retrieved from reference TRBV14 and TRBJ2-5, is EAGVTQFPSHSVIEKGQTVTLRCDPISGHDNLYWYRRVMGKEIKFLLHFVKESKQDESGMPNNRFLAERTGGTYSTLKVQPAELEDSGVYFCASSQNAGTGTQYFGPGTRLLVL.

The chain couples TRBV10-2 to TRBJ2-7, with 9 nucleotides matching TRBD2. Germline V lookup: CDR1 WSHSY, CDR2 SAAADI. The CDR3 is made up of 12 amino acids. V gave up 5 bases and J gave up 7 bases; unmatched junction bases: 3. CDR3 coding DNA: TGCGCCAGCAGTCGACTAGCGGATGAGCAGTACTTC. Translation: CASSRLADEQYF.

This rearrangement joins TRBV9 to TRBJ2-7; 9 bases are shared with TRBD2. The length of the CDR3 is 15 residues. Germline V lookup: CDR1 SGDLS, CDR2 YYNGEE. After removal of 0 bases from V and 0 bases from J, the junction contained 1 base not matched to a gene. CDR3 sequence: CASSVGLADSYEQYF. DNA of the CDR3: TGTGCCAGCAGCGTAGGACTAGCGGACTCCTACGAGCAGTACTTC.

This chain links TRBV12-3 or TRBV12-4 with TRBJ2-7, with TRBD1 matching 8 bases. V gave up 10 bases and J gave up 0 bases; unmatched junction bases: 5. The CDR3 consists of 13 residues. CDR3 residues: CATQGAFSYEQYF. The CDR3 DNA sequence: TGTGCCACGCAGGGGGCATTCTCCTACGAGCAGTACTTC.

This clone was observed a few times. V usage is TRBV7-2 and J usage is TRBJ2-3; TRBD2 aligns across 10 bases. CDR3 length: 16 residues. With 5 bases clipped from V and 4 bases from J, the junction kept 9 bases outside the gene matches. The germline gives CDR1 SGHTA, CDR2 FQGNSA. The CDR3 DNA reads as TGTGCCAGCAGCCGCAGCGGGGGGGCCGGCCCAGATACGCAGTATTTT. Translation: CASSRSGGAGPDTQYF.

J is TRBJ2-3 and V is TRBV7-9, with 9 positions matching TRBD2. This CDR3 spans 15 amino acids. The V gene end was trimmed by 1 base and the J gene end by 5 bases; junction bases not matched to a gene: 4. The germline V gene has CDR1 SEHNR and CDR2 FQNEAQ (reference sequence). The CDR3 reads CASSLGGGGRDTQYF. Here the CDR3 DNA reads TGTGCCAGCAGCTTAGGCGGGGGGGGACGAGATACGCAGTATTTT.

In regard to this clone: Other DNA sequences from this sample encode an identical CDR3 as well. J is TRBJ2-1 and V is TRBV5-1, with TRBD2 matching over 9 bases. CDR3 size: 15 residues. From germline, CDR1 is SGHRS and CDR2 YFSETQ. Losses at the gene ends were 0 bases for V and 5 bases for J; bases not matched to a gene: 3. The chain's CDR3 is CASSLVLAGNNEQFF. DNA for the CDR3: TGCGCCAGCAGCTTGGTTCTAGCGGGGAACAATGAGCAGTTCTTC.

The CDR3 DNA sequence: TGTGCCAGCAGCCAAACAGAGAACTCCTACGAGCAGTACTTC. It translates to CASSQTENSYEQYF. V is TRBV21-1 and J is TRBJ2-7; the table assigns TRBD1, which was not confirmed against the DNA. TRBV21-1 is a pseudogene segment. The CDR3 totals 14 residues.

This chain joins TRBV11-2 and TRBJ2-1, with a possible D match to TRBD1 (7 bases). Trimming shortened V by 5 bases and J by 0 bases, and 14 bases separated the two germline ends. From germline, CDR1 is SGHAT and CDR2 FQNNGV. The CDR3 totals 16 residues. The CDR3 region is CASSTRQGGSYNEQFF. For the CDR3, the DNA is TGTGCCAGCAGCACCCGACAGGGAGGCTCCTACAATGAGCAGTTCTTC.